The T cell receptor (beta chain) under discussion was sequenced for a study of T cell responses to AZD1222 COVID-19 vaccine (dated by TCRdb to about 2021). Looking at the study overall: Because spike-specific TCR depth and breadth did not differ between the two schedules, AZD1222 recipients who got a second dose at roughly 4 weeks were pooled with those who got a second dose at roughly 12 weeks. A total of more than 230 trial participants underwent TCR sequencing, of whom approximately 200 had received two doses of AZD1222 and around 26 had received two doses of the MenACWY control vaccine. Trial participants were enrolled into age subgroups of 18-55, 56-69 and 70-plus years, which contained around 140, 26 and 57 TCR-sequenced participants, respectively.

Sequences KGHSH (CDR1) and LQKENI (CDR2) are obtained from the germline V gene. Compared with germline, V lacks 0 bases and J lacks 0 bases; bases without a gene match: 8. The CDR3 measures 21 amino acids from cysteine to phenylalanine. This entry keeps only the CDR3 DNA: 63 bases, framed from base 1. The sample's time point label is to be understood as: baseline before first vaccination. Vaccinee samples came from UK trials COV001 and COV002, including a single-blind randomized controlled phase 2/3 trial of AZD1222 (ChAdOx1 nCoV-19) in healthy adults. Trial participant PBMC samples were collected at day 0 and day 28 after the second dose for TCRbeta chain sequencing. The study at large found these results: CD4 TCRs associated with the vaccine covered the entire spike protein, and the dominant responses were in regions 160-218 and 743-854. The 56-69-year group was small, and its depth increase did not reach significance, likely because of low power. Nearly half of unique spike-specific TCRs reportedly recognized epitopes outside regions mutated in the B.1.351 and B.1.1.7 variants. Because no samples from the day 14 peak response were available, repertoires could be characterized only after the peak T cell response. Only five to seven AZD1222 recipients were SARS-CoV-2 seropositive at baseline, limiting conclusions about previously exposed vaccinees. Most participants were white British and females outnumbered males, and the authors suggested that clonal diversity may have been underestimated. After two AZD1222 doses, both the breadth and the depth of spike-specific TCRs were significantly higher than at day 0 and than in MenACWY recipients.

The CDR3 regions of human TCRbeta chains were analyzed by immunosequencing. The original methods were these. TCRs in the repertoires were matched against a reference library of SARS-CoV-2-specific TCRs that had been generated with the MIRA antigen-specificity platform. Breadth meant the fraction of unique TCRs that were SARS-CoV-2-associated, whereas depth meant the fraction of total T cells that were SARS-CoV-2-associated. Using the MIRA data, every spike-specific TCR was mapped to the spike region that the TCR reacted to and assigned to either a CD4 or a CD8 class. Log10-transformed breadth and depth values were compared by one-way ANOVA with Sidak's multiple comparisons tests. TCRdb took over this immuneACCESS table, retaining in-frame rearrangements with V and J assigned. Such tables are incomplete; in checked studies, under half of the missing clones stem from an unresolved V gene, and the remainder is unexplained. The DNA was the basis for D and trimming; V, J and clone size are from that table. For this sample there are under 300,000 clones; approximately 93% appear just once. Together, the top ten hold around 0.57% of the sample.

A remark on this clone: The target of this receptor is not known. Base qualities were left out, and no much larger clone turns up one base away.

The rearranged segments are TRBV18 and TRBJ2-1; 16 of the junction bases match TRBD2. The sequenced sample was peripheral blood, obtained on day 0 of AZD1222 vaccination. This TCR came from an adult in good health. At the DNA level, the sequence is TGTGCCAGCTCACCACCGGGACTAGCGGGAGGGCCAGGGAGCTCCTACAATGAGCAGTTCTTC. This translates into CASSPPGLAGGPGSSYNEQFF. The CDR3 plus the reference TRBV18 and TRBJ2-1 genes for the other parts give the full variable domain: NAGVMQNPRHLVRRRGQEARLRCSPMKGHSHVYWYRQLPEEGLKFMVYLQKENIIDESGMPKERFSAEFPKEGPSILRIQQVVRGDSAAYFCASSPPGLAGGPGSSYNEQFFGPGTRLTVL.